This TCR beta chain was sequenced in a study of identical twins. Regarding the study as a whole: Diverse VJ usage suggested most zero-insertion clonotypes were not invariant T cells. Twin-shared out-of-frame alpha sequences showed excess low generation probability.

Unique molecular identifiers were present on the cDNA, and a universal primer site came from template switching. TCRdb analysed the 5' RACE reads with MiXCR anew, one entry per CDR3 protein. The sample carries about 890,000 distinct CDR3 sequences, roughly an eighth recorded once. This clonotype has just a few counts. Its antigen is as yet unknown. CDR1 is MNHNS and CDR2 is SASEGT in the germline V gene. The CDR3 extends over 15 amino acids. V lost 5 bases, J lost 3 bases, and 17 bases lay in between. This sample was also put to use in a study of yellow fever vaccine responses in identical twins.

The TCR was taken from a young woman in good health. Sequenced material: PBMCs. The chain uses TRBV6-1 and TRBJ2-7, with D possibly being TRBD2 (6 bases). CDR3 nucleotides: TGTGCCAGCAGTACGAACCCCGGAGGGTACTACGAGCAGTACTTC. Protein sequence: CASSTNPGGYYEQYF.